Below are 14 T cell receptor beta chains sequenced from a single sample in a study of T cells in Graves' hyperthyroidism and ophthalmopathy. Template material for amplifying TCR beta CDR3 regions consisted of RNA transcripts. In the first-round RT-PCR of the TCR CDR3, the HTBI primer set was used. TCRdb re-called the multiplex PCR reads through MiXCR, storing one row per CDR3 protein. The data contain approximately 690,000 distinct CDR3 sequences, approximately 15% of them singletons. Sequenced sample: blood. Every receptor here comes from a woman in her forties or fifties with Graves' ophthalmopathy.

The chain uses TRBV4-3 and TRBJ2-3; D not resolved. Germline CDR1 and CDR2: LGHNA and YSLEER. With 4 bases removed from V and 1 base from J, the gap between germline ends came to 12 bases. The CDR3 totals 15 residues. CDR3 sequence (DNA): TGCGCCAGCAGCCTCAGTCTTATAGGCACAGATACGCAGTATTTT. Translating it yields CASSLSLIGTDTQYF.

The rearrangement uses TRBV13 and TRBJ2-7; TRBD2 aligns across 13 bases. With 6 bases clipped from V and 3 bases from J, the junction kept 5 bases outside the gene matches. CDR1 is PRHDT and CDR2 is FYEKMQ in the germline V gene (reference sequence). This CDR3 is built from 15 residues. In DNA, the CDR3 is TGTGCCAGCAGACTAGCGGGAGGGCCGGTCTACGAGCAGTACTTC. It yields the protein CASRLAGGPVYEQYF.

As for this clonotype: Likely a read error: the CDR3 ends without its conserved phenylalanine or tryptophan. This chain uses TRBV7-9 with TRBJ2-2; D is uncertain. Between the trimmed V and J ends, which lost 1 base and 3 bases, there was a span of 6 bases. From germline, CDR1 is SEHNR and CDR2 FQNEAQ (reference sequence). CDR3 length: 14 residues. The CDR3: CASSLGLDTGELFS. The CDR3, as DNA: TGTGCCAGCAGCTTAGGGTTGGACACCGGGGAGCTGTTTTCT.

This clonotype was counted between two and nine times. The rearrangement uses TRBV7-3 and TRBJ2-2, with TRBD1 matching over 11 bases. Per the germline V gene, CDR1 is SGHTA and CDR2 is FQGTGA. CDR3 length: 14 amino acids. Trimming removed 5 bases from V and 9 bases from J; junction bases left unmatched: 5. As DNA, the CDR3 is TGTGCCAGCAGCCACGGACAGGGGGCTTGGGAGCTGTTTTTT. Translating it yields CASSHGQGAWELFF. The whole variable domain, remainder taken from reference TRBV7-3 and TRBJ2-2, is GAGVSQTPSNKVTEKGKYVELRCDPISGHTALYWYRQSLGQGPEFLIYFQGTGAADDSGLPNDRFFAVRPEGSVSTLKIQRTERGDSAVYLCASSHGQGAWELFFGEGSRLTVL.

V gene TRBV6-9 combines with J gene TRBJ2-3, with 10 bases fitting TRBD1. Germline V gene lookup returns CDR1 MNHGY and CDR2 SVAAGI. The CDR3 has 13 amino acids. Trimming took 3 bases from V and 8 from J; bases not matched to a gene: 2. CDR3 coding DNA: TGTGCCAGCAGTTACGGGACAGGGGTTACGCAGTATTTT. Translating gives CASSYGTGVTQYF.

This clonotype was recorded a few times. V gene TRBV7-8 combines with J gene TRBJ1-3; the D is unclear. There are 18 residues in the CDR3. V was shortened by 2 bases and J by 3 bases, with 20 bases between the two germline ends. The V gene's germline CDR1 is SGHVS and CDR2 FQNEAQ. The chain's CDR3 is CASSLKAWANSFGNTIYF. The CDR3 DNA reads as TGTGCCAGCAGCTTAAAGGCGTGGGCTAACTCTTTTGGAAACACCATATATTTT.

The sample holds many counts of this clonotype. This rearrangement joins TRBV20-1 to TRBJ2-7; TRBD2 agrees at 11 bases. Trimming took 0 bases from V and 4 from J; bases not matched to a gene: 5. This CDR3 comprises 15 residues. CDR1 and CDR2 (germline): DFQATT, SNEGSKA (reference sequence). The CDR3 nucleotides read TGCAGTGCTAGAGACCCGGGACTAGCGGAATACGAGCAGTACTTC. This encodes CSARDPGLAEYEQYF.

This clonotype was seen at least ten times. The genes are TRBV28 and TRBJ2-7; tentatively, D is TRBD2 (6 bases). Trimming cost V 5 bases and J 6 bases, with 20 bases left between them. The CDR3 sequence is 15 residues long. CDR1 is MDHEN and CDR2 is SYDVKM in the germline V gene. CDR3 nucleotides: TGTGCCAGCAGTCCACCCCAAAAGCCCGGGGGCGAGCAGTACTTC. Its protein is CASSPPQKPGGEQYF. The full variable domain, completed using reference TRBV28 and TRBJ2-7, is DVKVTQSSRYLVKRTGEKVFLECVQDMDHENMFWYRQDPGLGLRLIYFSYDVKMKEKGDIPEGYSVSREKKERFSLILESASTNQTSMYLCASSPPQKPGGEQYFGPGTRLTVT.

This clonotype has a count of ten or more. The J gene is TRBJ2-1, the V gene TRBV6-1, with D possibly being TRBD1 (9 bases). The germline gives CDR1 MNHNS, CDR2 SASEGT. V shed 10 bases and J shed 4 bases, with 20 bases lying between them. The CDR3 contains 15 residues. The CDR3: CATTGGTGLYNEQFF. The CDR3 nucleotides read TGTGCCACCACGGGAGGGACAGGGCTTTACAATGAGCAGTTCTTC.

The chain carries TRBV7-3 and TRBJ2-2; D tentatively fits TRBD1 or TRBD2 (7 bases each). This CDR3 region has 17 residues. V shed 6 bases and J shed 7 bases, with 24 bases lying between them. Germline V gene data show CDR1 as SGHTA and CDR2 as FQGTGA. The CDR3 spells CASRHAPPQGRGGELFF. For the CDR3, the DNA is TGTGCCAGCAGACACGCACCCCCACAGGGGAGGGGCGGGGAGCTGTTTTTT.

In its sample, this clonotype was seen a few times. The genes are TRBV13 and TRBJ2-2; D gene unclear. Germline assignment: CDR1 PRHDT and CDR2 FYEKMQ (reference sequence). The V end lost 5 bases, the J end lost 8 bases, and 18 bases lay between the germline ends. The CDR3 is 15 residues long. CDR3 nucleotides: TGTGCCAGCAGCCCCCGGCGGCGACTTGATGGGGAGCTGTTTTTT. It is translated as CASSPRRRLDGELFF.

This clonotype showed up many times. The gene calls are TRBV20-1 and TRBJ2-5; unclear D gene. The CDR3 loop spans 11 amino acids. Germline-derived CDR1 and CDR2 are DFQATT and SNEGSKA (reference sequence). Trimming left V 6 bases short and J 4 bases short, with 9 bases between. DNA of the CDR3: TGCAGTGCCTCGTGGGCAGAGACCCAGTACTTC. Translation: CSASWAETQYF.

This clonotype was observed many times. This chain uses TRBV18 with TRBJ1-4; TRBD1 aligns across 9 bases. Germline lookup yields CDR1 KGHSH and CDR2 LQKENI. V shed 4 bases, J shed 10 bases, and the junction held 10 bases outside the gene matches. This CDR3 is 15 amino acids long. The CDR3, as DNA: TGTGCCAGCTCACAAGGAGGACAGGGGACCGGAAAACTGTTTTTT. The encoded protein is CASSQGGQGTGKLFF. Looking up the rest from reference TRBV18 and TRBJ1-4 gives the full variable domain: NAGVMQNPRHLVRRRGQEARLRCSPMKGHSHVYWYRQLPEEGLKFMVYLQKENIIDESGMPKERFSAEFPKEGPSILRIQQVVRGDSAAYFCASSQGGQGTGKLFFGSGTQLSVL.

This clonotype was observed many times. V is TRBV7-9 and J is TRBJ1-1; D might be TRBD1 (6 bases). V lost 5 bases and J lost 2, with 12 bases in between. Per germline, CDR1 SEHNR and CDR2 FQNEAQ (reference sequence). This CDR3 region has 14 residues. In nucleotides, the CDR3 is TGTGCCAGCAGCAAAAGGGACATCAACACTGAAGCTTTCTTT. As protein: CASSKRDINTEAFF.